The subject of this entry is one T cell receptor (beta chain). These data originate in a study of OX40 agonist ivuxolimab in advanced cancers. This CDR3 comprises 12 residues. Trimming left V 0 bases short and J 6 bases short, with 6 bases between. Germline CDR1 is SGHRS and CDR2 is YFSETQ. Clones were sequenced by immunoSEQ multiplex PCR, and TCRdb holds only the in-frame ones, with some missing. The sample lists tens of thousands of clones, roughly 82% occurring once. The gene calls are TRBV5-1 and TRBJ1-2; no reliable D call. Here the sequenced sample was CD4+ or CD8+ T cells sorted from blood, taken in a trial of the OX40 agonist ivuxolimab. The source is an adult with an advanced solid tumor such as melanoma, head and neck, liver or kidney cancer. The DNA of the CDR3 is TGCGCCAGCAGCTTGGGAGTGGATGGCTACACCTTC. Translating gives CASSLGVDGYTF. Filled out from reference TRBV5-1 and TRBJ1-2, the complete variable domain reads KAGVTQTPRYLIKTRGQQVTLSCSPISGHRSVSWYQQTPGQGLQFLFEYFSETQRNKGNFPGRFSGRQFSNSRSEMNVSTLELGDSALYLCASSLGVDGYTFGSGTRLTVV.